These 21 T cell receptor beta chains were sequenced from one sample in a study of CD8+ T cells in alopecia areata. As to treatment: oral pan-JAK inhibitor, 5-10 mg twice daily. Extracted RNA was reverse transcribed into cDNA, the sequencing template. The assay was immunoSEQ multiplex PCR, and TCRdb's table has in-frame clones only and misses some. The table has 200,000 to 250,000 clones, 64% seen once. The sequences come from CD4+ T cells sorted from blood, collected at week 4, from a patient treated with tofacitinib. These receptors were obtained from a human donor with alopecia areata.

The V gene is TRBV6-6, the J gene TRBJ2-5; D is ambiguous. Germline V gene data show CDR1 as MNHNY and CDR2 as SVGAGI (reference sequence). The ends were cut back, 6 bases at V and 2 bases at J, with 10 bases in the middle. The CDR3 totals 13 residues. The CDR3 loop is CASSPRQQETQYF. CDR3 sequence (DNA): TGTGCCAGCAGCCCCCGCCAGCAAGAGACCCAGTACTTC.

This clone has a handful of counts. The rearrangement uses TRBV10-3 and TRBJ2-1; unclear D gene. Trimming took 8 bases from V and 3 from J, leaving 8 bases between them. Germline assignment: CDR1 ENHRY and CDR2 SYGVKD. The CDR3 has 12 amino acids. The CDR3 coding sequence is TGTGCCATCTCGCCGGACTACAATGAGCAGTTCTTC. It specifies CAISPDYNEQFF.

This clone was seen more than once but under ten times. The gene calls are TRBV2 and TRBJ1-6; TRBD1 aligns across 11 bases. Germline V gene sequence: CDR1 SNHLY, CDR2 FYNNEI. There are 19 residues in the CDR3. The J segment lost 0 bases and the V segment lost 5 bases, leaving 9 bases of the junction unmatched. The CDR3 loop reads CASSSGTGGSSSYNSPLHF. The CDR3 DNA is TGTGCCAGCAGTTCCGGGACAGGGGGATCGAGCTCCTATAATTCACCCCTCCACTTT.

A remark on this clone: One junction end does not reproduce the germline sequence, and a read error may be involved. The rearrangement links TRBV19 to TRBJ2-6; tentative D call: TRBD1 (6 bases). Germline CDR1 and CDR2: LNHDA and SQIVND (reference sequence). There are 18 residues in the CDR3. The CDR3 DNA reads TGTGCCAGTAGTATAAGACAGGCCTCCGGCTCTTGGGCCAACGTCCTGACTTTC. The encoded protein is CASSIRQASGSWANVLTF.

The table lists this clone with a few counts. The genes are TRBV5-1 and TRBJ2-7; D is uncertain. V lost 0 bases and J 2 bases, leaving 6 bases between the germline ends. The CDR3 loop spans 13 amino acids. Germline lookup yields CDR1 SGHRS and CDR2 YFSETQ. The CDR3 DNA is TGCGCCAGCAGCTTGGATCAGACCTACGAGCAGTACTTC. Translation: CASSLDQTYEQYF.

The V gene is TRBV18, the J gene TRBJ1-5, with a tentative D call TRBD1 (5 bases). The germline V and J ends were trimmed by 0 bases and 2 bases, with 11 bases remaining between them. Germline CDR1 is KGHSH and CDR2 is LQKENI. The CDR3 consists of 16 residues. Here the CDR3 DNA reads TGTGCCAGCTCACCACCAATGGGGCCAGGCAATCAGCCCCAGCATTTT. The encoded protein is CASSPPMGPGNQPQHF.

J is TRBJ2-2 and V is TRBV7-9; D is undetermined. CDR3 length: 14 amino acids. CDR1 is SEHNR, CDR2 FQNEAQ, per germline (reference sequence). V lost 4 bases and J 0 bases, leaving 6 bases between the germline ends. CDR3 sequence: CASSSGSNTGELFF. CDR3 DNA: TGTGCCAGCAGCTCAGGCTCGAACACCGGGGAGCTGTTTTTT. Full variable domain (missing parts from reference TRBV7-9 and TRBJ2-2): DTGVSQNPRHKITKRGQNVTFRCDPISEHNRLYWYRQTLGQGPEFLTYFQNEAQLEKSRLLSDRFSAERPKGSFSTLEIQRTEQGDSAMYLCASSSGSNTGELFFGEGSRLTVL.

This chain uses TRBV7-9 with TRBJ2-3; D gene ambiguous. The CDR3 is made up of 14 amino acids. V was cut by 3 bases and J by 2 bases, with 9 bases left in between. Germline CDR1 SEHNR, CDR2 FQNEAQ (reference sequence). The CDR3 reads CASSFTVATDTQYF. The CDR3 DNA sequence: TGTGCCAGCAGCTTCACAGTGGCCACAGATACGCAGTATTTT.

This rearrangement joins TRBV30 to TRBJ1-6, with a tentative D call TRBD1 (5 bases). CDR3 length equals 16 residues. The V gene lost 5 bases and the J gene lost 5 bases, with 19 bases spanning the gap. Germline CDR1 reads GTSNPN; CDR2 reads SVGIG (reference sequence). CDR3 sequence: CAWSPLGRTNNSPLHF. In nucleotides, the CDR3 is TGTGCCTGGTCCCCCCTTGGACGGACAAATAATTCACCCCTCCACTTT.

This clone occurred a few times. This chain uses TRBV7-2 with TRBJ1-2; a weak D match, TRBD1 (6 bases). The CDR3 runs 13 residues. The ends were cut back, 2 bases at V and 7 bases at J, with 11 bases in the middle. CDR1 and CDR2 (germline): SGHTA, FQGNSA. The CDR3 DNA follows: TGTGCCAGCAGCTTAACCACGGACAGTGGCTACACCTTC. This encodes CASSLTTDSGYTF.

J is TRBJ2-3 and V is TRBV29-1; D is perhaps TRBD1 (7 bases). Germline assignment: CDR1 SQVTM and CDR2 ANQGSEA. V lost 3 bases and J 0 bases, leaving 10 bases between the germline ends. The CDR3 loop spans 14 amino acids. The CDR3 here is CSVDRGESTDTQYF. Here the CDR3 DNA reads TGCAGCGTTGACAGGGGGGAGAGCACAGATACGCAGTATTTT.

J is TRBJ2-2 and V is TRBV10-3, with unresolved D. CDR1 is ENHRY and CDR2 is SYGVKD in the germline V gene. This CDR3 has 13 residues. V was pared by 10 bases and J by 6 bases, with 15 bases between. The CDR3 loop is CATLNTASGELFF. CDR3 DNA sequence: TGTGCCACCCTTAACACCGCATCCGGGGAGCTGTTTTTT.

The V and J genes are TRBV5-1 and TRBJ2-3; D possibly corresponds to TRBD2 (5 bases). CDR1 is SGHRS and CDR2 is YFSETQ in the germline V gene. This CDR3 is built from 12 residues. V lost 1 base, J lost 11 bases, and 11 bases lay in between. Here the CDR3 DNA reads TGCGCCAGCAGCTTGAGTAGCGAGAGGCAGTATTTT. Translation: CASSLSSERQYF.

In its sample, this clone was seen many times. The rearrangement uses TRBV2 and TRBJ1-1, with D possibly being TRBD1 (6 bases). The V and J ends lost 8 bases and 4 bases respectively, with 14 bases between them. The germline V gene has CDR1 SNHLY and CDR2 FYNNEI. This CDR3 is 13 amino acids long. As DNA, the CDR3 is TGTGCCAGCCAAAGGGGGGGATCCACTGAAGCTTTCTTT. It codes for CASQRGGSTEAFF.

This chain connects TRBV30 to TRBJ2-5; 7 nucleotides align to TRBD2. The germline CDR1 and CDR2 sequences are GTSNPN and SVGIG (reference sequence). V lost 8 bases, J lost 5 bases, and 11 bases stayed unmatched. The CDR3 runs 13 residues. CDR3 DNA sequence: TGTGCCACTCTCCCCCGGGGGGAGGAGACCCAGTACTTC. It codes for CATLPRGEETQYF.

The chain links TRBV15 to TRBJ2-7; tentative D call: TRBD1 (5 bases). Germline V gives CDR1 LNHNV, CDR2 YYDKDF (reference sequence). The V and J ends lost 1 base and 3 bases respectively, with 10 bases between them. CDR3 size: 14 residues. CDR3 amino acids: CATSRAGRDYEQYF. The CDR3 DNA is TGTGCCACCAGCAGAGCCGGCAGGGACTACGAGCAGTACTTC.

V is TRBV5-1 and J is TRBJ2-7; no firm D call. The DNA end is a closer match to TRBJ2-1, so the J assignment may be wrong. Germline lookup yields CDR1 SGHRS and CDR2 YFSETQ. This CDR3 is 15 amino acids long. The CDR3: CASSLAVGRNNEQFF. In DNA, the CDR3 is TGCGCCAGCAGCTTGGCGGTGGGAAGAAACAATGAGCAGTTCTTC.

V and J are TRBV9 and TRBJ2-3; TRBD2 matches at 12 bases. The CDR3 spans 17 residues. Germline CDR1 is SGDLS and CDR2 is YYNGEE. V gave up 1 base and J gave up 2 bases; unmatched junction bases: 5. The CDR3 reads CASSVTSGGTFTDTQYF. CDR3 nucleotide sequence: TGTGCCAGCAGCGTAACTAGCGGGGGGACCTTCACAGATACGCAGTATTTT.

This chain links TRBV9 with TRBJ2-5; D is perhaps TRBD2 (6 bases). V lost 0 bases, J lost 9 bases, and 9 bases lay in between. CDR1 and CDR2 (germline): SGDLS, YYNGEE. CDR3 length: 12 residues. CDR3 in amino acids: CASSVEEGPQYF. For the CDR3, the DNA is TGTGCCAGCAGCGTAGAGGAGGGACCCCAGTACTTC. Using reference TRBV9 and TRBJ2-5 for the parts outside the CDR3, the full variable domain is DSGVTQTPKHLITATGQRVTLRCSPRSGDLSVYWYQQSLDQGLQFLIQYYNGEERAKGNILERFSAQQFPDLHSELNLSSLELGDSALYFCASSVEEGPQYFGPGTRLLVL.

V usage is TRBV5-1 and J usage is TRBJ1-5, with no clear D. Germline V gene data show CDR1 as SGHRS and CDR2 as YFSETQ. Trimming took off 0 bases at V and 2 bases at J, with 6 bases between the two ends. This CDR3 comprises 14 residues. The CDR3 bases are TGCGCCAGCAGCTTGGAGGCGGGCAATCAGCCCCAGCATTTT. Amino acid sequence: CASSLEAGNQPQHF.

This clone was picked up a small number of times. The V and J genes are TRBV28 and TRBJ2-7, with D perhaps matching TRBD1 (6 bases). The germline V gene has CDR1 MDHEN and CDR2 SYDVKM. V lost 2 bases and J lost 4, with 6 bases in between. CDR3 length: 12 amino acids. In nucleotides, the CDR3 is TGTGCCAGCAGTTTAGGACAGTACGAGCAGTACTTC. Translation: CASSLGQYEQYF.